Listed below are T cell receptor beta chains from one sample, sequenced in a study of T cells after yellow fever vaccination. TCRdb re-called the 5' RACE reads with MiXCR, one entry per CDR3 protein. This table has roughly 150,000 distinct CDR3 sequences, less than 8.5% appearing once. The starting material was CD4+ T cells sorted from PBMCs, obtained 10 days after the yellow fever booster vaccination. Source of these receptors: a man aged 30 to 45 who received the YFV17D yellow fever vaccine. CDR3s leave out the opening cysteine and the closing phenylalanine or tryptophan.

V gene	J gene	CDR3 protein
TRBV5-1	TRBJ2-7	AITSSLSDEQY
TRBV12-3/TRBV12-4	TRBJ2-3	ASSFGESNTQY
TRBV7-2	TRBJ1-5	ASSPPGQGVGGQPQH
TRBV5-1	TRBJ2-5	ASSKEQGRGETQY
TRBV18	TRBJ2-7	ASSPQTGSEQY
TRBV5-1	TRBJ2-5	ASSPMTGQETQY
TRBV20-1	TRBJ2-3	SANYPGVDTQY
TRBV29-1	TRBJ2-5	SAGPSGETQY
TRBV10-3	TRBJ2-5	AISDGTETQY
TRBV4-3	TRBJ2-7	ASSPFKGSYEQY
TRBV5-1	TRBJ2-1	ASSLGDTARDEQF
TRBV6-1	TRBJ2-3	ASRVGEGTQY
TRBV3-1	TRBJ2-5	ASSQQGPQY
TRBV20-1	TRBJ2-3	SASLRTDTQY
TRBV6-2/TRBV6-3	TRBJ2-5	ASSYSPGTGKTQY
TRBV11-2	TRBJ1-2	ASSLGGWGYT
TRBV24-1	TRBJ2-3	ATSETGQADTQY
TRBV28	TRBJ2-7	ASSTQGGRDEQY
TRBV7-2	TRBJ2-3	ASSLKAANTQY
TRBV20-1	TRBJ2-1	SARAASGGNEQF
TRBV5-4	TRBJ2-1	ASSRTRLALNNEQF
TRBV5-6	TRBJ2-5	ASSIPSGAGETQY